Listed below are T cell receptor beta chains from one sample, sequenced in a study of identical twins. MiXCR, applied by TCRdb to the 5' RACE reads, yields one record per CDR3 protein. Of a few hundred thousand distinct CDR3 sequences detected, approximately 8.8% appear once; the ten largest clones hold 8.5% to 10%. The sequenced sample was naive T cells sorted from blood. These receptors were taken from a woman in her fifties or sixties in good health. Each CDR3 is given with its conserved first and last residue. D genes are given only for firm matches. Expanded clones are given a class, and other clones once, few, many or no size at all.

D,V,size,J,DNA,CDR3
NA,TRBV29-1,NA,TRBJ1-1,TGCAGCGTTGAAAGCAGGGACACTGAAGCTTTCTTT,CSVESRDTEAFF
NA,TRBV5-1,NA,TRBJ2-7,TGCGCCAGCAGCTTGGGGGCCGGGACATTCTACGAGCAGTACTTC,CASSLGAGTFYEQYF
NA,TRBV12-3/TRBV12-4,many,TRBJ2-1,TGTGCCAGCACCTGGGGAAGGGTGCAGTTCTTC,CASTWGRVQFF
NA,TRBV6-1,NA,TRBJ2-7,TGTGCCAGCAGTGAAGGGGGACAAGTGTACGAGCAGTACTTC,CASSEGGQVYEQYF
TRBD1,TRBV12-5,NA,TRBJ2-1,TGTGCTAGTGGTTTGGTACAAGGGACAGGGAGAAACAATGAGCAGTTCTTC,CASGLVQGTGRNNEQFF
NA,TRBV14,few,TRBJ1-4,TGTGCCAGCAGCCAAGATTTGCCAGGGGCTGAAAAACTGTTTTTT,CASSQDLPGAEKLFF
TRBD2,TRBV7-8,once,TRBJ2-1,TGTGCCAGCAGCTTTGTCAGCGGGAGGACCCACAATGAGCAGTTCTTC,CASSFVSGRTHNEQFF
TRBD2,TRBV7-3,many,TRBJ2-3,TGTGCCAGCAGCCCTAGCCCCCGGACTAGCGGGAAAGGGGATACGCAGTATTTT,CASSPSPRTSGKGDTQYF
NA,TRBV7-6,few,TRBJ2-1,TGTGCCAGCAGCCGGACAGTTGGCTCCTACAATGAGCAGTTCTTC,CASSRTVGSYNEQFF
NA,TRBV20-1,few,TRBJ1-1,TGCAGTGCCTATCCCAATGACGGAGATTTTGTCGACACTTTCTTT,CSAYPNDGDFVDTFF
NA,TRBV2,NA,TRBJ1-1,TGTGCCAGCAGTGATACCCCGGGGACGACGGAAGCTTTCTTT,CASSDTPGTTEAFF
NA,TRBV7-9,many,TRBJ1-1,TGTGCCAGCAGCTTAGATGAAGCTTTCTTT,CASSLDEAFF
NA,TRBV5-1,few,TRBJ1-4,TGCGCCAGCAGCTACCGGGACGCTAATGAAAAACTGTTTTTT,CASSYRDANEKLFF
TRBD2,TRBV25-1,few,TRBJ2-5,TGTGCCAGCAGTGAATTAGGGACTAGCGGGAGAGAGACCCAGTACTTC,CASSELGTSGRETQYF
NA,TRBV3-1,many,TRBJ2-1,TGTGCCAGCAGCCAAGGGACTCACTCCTACAATGAGCAGTTCTTC,CASSQGTHSYNEQFF
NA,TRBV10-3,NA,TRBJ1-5,TGTGCCATCAGTGAGTCGACAGGTGGGGCCCAGCATTTT,CAISESTGGAQHF
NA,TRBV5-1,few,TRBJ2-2,TGCGCCAGCTACGCGGGTGGCACCGGGGAGCTGTTTTTT,CASYAGGTGELFF
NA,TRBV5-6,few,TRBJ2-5,TGTGCCAGCAGCTTGAGGGTCCAAGAGACCCAGTACTTC,CASSLRVQETQYF
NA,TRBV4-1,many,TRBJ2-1,TGCGCCAGCAGCCAACCACGAGGAGGAAGGGGCAATGAGCAGTTCTTC,CASSQPRGGRGNEQFF
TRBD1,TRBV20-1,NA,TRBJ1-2,TGCAGTGCTAGGGAACCCAGGGACAGGGGCTATGGCTACACCTTC,CSAREPRDRGYGYTF
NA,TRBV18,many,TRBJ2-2,TGTGCCAGCTCACAGTCCGGGGAGCTGTTTTTT,CASSQSGELFF
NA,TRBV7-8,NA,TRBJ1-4,TGTGCCACCACGCGGGAGGGGATTACAACTAATGAAAAACTGTTTTTT,CATTREGITTNEKLFF
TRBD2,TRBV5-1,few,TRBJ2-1,TGCGCCAGCAGCTTGCTGGGACTAGAGTCGGATTCCTACAATGAGCAGTTCTTC,CASSLLGLESDSYNEQFF
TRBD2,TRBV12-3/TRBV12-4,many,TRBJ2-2,TGTGCCAGCAGTTCCCTAAGCGGGGCGAACACCGGGGAGCTGTTTTTT,CASSSLSGANTGELFF
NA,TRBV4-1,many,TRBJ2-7,TGCGCCAGCAGCCAAGTGGGGACTGAGAGCTCCTACGAGCAGTACTTC,CASSQVGTESSYEQYF
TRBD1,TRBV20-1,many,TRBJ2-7,TGCAGTGCTAAAGGGGGCTCTTACGAGCAGTACTTC,CSAKGGSYEQYF
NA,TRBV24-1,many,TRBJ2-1,TGTGCCACCAGTGATTTTCAGACCTTCAATGAGCAGTTCTTC,CATSDFQTFNEQFF
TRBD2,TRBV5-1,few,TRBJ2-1,TGCGCCAGCAGCTTGGTCGAGCGGGACGAGCAGTTCTTC,CASSLVERDEQFF
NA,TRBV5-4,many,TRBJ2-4,TGTGCCAGCAGCTTGGCCGGAGCCAAAAACATTCAGTACTTC,CASSLAGAKNIQYF
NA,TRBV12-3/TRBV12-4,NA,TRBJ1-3,TGTGCCAGCAGCCCTGGACAGCTAAGAAGGGCGCTATCTGGAAACACCATATATTTT,CASSPGQLRRALSGNTIYF
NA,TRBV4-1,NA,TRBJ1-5,TGCGCCAGCAGCCTTCGCGGCAATCAGCCCCAGCATTTT,CASSLRGNQPQHF
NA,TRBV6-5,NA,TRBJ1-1,TGTGCCAGCAGCCCTGGGGGGGTGAACACTGAAGCTTTCTTT,CASSPGGVNTEAFF
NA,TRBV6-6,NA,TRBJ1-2,TGTGCCAGCACGAGTTTTGACGGCTACACCTTC,CASTSFDGYTF
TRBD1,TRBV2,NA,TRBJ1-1,TGTGCCAGCAGCGCTGGACAGGGGGTAACTGAAGCTTTCTTT,CASSAGQGVTEAFF
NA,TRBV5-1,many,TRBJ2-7,TGCGCCAGCAGTCTGAGGAACACAGGAACTTACGAGCAGTACTTC,CASSLRNTGTYEQYF
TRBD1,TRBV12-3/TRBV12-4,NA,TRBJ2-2,TGTGCCAGCAGATTAGACAGGGTGGACACCGGGGAGCTGTTTTTT,CASRLDRVDTGELFF
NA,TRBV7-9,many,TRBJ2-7,TGTGCCAGCAGCACCATCGGGAGCGCATACGAGCAGTACTTC,CASSTIGSAYEQYF
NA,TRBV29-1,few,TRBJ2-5,TGCAGCGTTGAGGATGTAATCGGAGAGACCCAGTACTTC,CSVEDVIGETQYF
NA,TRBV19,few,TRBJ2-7,TGTGCCAGTAGTACAAGGGCGTACGAGCAGTACTTC,CASSTRAYEQYF
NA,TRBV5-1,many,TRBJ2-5,TGCGCCAGCAGTCGACAGTCTCAAGAGACCCAGTACTTC,CASSRQSQETQYF
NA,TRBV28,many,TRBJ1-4,TGTGCCAGCACGGATGCAACTAATGAAAAACTGTTTTTT,CASTDATNEKLFF
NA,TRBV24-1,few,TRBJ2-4,TGTGCCACCAGTGATTTGATGGGAATTCAGTACTTC,CATSDLMGIQYF
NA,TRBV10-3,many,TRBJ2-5,TGTGCCATCAGTGAGATCGGGGAGACCCAGTACTTC,CAISEIGETQYF
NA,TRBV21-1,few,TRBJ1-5,TGTGCCAGCAGCATCCCGGCAGAGGGGCATGATCGGAGCAATCAGCCCCAGCATTTT,CASSIPAEGHDRSNQPQHF
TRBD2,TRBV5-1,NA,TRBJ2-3,TGCGCCAGCAGCTTGGCGTTGCGGGAGGTAGCAGATACGCAGTATTTT,CASSLALREVADTQYF
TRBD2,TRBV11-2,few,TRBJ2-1,TGTGCCAGCAGACGTCTAGCGGGGTCTTTCAATGAGCAGTTCTTC,CASRRLAGSFNEQFF
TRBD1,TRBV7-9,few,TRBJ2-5,TGTGCCAGCAGTACGACAGGGACCCAAGAGACCCAGTACTTC,CASSTTGTQETQYF
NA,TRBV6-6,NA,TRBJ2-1,TGTGCCAGCAGTGACCCGCTGAATGAGCAGTTCTTC,CASSDPLNEQFF
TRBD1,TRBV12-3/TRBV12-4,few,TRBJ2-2,TGTGCCAGCCGCACAGGGGGCACCACCGGGGAGCTGTTTTTT,CASRTGGTTGELFF